Below are 7 T cell receptor beta chains sequenced from a single sample in a study of cytomegalovirus exposure and HLA in healthy donors. Both 60 Vbeta primers and 13 Jbeta primers went into the PCR. Sequencing was performed with immunoSEQ multiplex PCR; in TCRdb, only in-frame clones are kept and a portion is missing. The sample has 95,000 to 120,000 clones, under 80% seen once. The sequenced sample consisted of PBMCs. Receptor source: a woman between 40 and 50 years old in good health and CMV-seropositive.

V is TRBV4-2 and J is TRBJ2-2; D possibly corresponds to TRBD1 (5 bases). Per the germline V gene, CDR1 is LGHNA and CDR2 is YNFKEQ. The germline V and J ends were trimmed by 3 bases and 3 bases, with 17 bases remaining between them. CDR3 length: 17 amino acids. The CDR3 DNA follows: TGTGCCAGCAGCCAGGAGAATGGTAGGGGTGACACCGGGGAGCTGTTTTTT. It is translated as CASSQENGRGDTGELFF.

Here the CDR3 DNA reads TGTGCCATCAAGGGCAGGGAGGACTCCTACGAGCAGTACTTC. Translation gives CAIKGREDSYEQYF. The V gene is TRBV10-3, the J gene TRBJ2-5, with D possibly matching TRBD2 (6 bases). Gene TRBJ2-7 matches the end of the DNA better, so the J call may be wrong. Germline assignment: CDR1 ENHRY and CDR2 SYGVKD. The CDR3 contains 14 residues.

The rearrangement joins TRBV5-1 to TRBJ1-1; tentatively, D is TRBD1 (5 bases). The CDR3 has 15 residues. Between the trimmed V and J ends, which lost 7 bases and 2 bases, there was a span of 18 bases. The germline CDR1 and CDR2 sequences are SGHRS and YFSETQ. The CDR3 DNA reads as TGCGCCAGCGCCGACGGGAGCCGGGGCAACACTGAAGCTTTCTTT. It codes for CASADGSRGNTEAFF.

CDR3 sequence: CASSLGADRTYGYTF. In nucleotides, the CDR3 is TGTGCCAGCAGCTTGGGGGCTGACAGAACCTATGGCTACACCTTC. The rearrangement links TRBV5-8 to TRBJ1-2; a possible D gene is TRBD1 (5 bases). This CDR3 region has 15 residues. Per the germline V gene, CDR1 is SGHTS and CDR2 is YDEGEE. V gave up 0 bases and J gave up 4 bases, with 13 bases separating them. The full variable domain, completed using reference TRBV5-8 and TRBJ1-2, is EAGVTQSPTHLIKTRGQQATLRCSPISGHTSVYWYQQALGLGLQFLLWYDEGEERNRGNFPPRFSGRQFPNYSSELNVNALELEDSALYLCASSLGADRTYGYTFGSGTRLTVV.

V gene TRBV7-3 combines with J gene TRBJ2-2, with 10 bases matching TRBD1. The CDR3 spans 15 residues. Germline V lookup: CDR1 SGHTA, CDR2 FQGTGA. Trimming took 4 bases from V and 3 from J; bases not matched to a gene: 2. Here the CDR3 reads CASSSGTGDTGELFF. CDR3 in DNA: TGTGCCAGCAGCTCCGGGACAGGGGACACCGGGGAGCTGTTTTTT.

The chain carries TRBV6-5 and TRBJ1-2; 7 positions agree with TRBD1. The CDR3 totals 12 residues. From germline, CDR1 is MNHEY and CDR2 SVGAGI. V lost 11 bases, J lost 7 bases, and 10 bases stayed unmatched. The CDR3 spells CAAGLGGRGYTF. Here the CDR3 DNA reads TGTGCCGCGGGTCTAGGGGGCCGTGGCTACACCTTC.

The V and J genes are TRBV19 and TRBJ1-3, with D perhaps TRBD1 (6 bases). The V end was cut by 5 bases, the J end by 0 bases, with 11 bases between. The CDR3 is 15 amino acids. From germline, CDR1 is LNHDA and CDR2 SQIVND (reference sequence). CDR3 in DNA: TGTGCCAGTAGTCAGACAGGTAACTCTGGAAACACCATATATTTT. Translation: CASSQTGNSGNTIYF.